These T cell receptor beta chains were read from a single sample in a study of blood T cell repertoires in COVID-19. Measured with immunoSEQ multiplex PCR; TCRdb has only the in-frame clones, and not every one. This sample carries 15,000 to 20,000 clones, about 90% of them seen once, and the ten largest clones take roughly 4%. Source material: peripheral blood. All receptors come from a man between 60 and 70 years old with active COVID-19. Each CDR3 is given with its conserved first and last residue. D genes are given only for firm matches. For some rows the clone size is stated as once, few or many, or as a class when expanded; others skip it.

D gene	V gene	clone size	J gene	CDR3 DNA	CDR3 protein
TRBD1	TRBV4-1	few	TRBJ1-3	TGCGCCAGCAGCCAAGACGGTCAGGGGGCGGCCGGGGACACCATATATTTT	CASSQDGQGAAGDTIYF
NA	TRBV18	NA	TRBJ2-3	TGTGCCAGCTCACTACGGAGGCGATCTAGCACAGATACGCAGTATTTT	CASSLRRRSSTDTQYF
TRBD2	TRBV10-1	NA	TRBJ2-3	TGCGCCAGCAGTGAGATCCCCTCTGGGGGGGCAGATACGCAGTATTTT	CASSEIPSGGADTQYF
NA	TRBV18	NA	TRBJ1-1	TGTGCCAGCTCACCACCGGGCAGTTTGAACACTGAAGCTTTCTTT	CASSPPGSLNTEAFF
NA	TRBV6-5	NA	TRBJ1-3	TGTGCCAGCAGAATAAGGGGCACCATATATTTT	CASRIRGTIYF
TRBD1	TRBV10-3	NA	TRBJ2-2	TGTGCCATCAGTGGGACAGGGGGCGAAACCGGGGAGCTGTTTTTT	CAISGTGGETGELFF
TRBD1	TRBV28	NA	TRBJ2-3	TGTGCCAGCAGTTCCACGTGGGACAGGGAACTCACAGATACGCAGTATTTT	CASSSTWDRELTDTQYF
TRBD2	TRBV7-9	NA	TRBJ2-3	TGTGCCAGCAGCTTAGGGGTCGGGGACTATGCCACAGATACGCAGTATTTT	CASSLGVGDYATDTQYF
NA	TRBV5-5	NA	TRBJ1-2	TGTGCCAGCAGCCGGACTGAACCCAACTATGGCTACACCTTC	CASSRTEPNYGYTF
TRBD1	TRBV24-1	NA	TRBJ2-3	TGTGCCACCAGTGAGTCGGGACAGGGGGGCACAGATACGCAGTATTTT	CATSESGQGGTDTQYF
NA	TRBV10-3	once	TRBJ1-2	TGTGCCATCAGCGCCGACGGAGATGGCTACACCTTC	CAISADGDGYTF
TRBD2	TRBV7-7	NA	TRBJ2-5	TGTGCCAGCAGCTTGGGGGGGGTCCCCCAAGAGACCCAGTACTTC	CASSLGGVPQETQYF
NA	TRBV6-5	NA	TRBJ2-1	TGTGCCAGCAGTTACTCGCCGGGCTCCTACAATGAGCAGTTCTTC	CASSYSPGSYNEQFF
TRBD1	TRBV27	NA	TRBJ1-5	TGTGCCAGCAGTTCCGCTCGACAGGGAGGTCAGCCCCAGCATTTT	CASSSARQGGQPQHF
NA	TRBV6-5	NA	TRBJ1-4	TGTGCCAGTGGGGCCTCAACTAATGAAAAACTGTTTTTT	CASGASTNEKLFF
TRBD1	TRBV7-8	NA	TRBJ2-1	TGTGCCAGCAGCTTCGACAGGGCGTACGATGAGCAGTTCTTC	CASSFDRAYDEQFF
TRBD1	TRBV18	NA	TRBJ2-3	TGTGCCAGCTCACCTTTGGGGACAGACACAGATACGCAGTATTTT	CASSPLGTDTDTQYF
NA	TRBV19	NA	TRBJ1-3	TGTGCCAGTAGTATTAATAGGACAGACTCTGGAAACACCATATATTTT	CASSINRTDSGNTIYF
TRBD1	TRBV11-2	once	TRBJ1-2	TGTGCCAGCAGCTTAGCTCAGACAGGGCTTGGCTATGGCTACACCTTC	CASSLAQTGLGYGYTF
TRBD1	TRBV3-1/TRBV3-2	NA	TRBJ1-4	TGTGCCAGCAGCCAAACCGCGGACAGGGCCAGGACTAATGAAAAACTGTTTTTT	CASSQTADRARTNEKLFF
NA	TRBV27	once	TRBJ2-2	TGTGCCAGCAGCAACGGGGGAGGAACCGGGGAGCTGTTTTTT	CASSNGGGTGELFF
TRBD2	TRBV19	NA	TRBJ2-2	TGTGCCAGTAAGAAAATAGCGGGGGACCCGAACACCGGGGAGCTGTTTTTT	CASKKIAGDPNTGELFF
TRBD1	TRBV28	NA	TRBJ1-4	TGTGCCAGCAGCCTCGGGACAGGGGACGAAAAACTGTTTTTT	CASSLGTGDEKLFF
TRBD2	TRBV2	NA	TRBJ2-2	TGTGCCAGCAGCGTGAGCGGGGGGGCCGTAAGCGGGGAGCTGTTTTTT	CASSVSGGAVSGELFF
NA	TRBV27	few	TRBJ2-1	TGTGCCAGCAGTCCGACTAGTTGGGGTGAGCAGTTCTTC	CASSPTSWGEQFF
TRBD1	TRBV7-9	NA	TRBJ1-5	TGTGCCAGCAGCCCTACAGGGGAAGGTCGTCAGCCCCAGCATTTT	CASSPTGEGRQPQHF
NA	TRBV5-4	few	TRBJ1-1	TGTGCCAGCAGCTTTTCGGGGAGGAACACTGAAGCTTTCTTT	CASSFSGRNTEAFF
TRBD1	TRBV3-1/TRBV3-2	NA	TRBJ2-5	TGTGCCAGCAGCCAGAGGGACAGAGAGACCCAGTACTTC	CASSQRDRETQYF
NA	TRBV29-1	NA	TRBJ1-2	TGCAGCGGGGCCCAGAATAACTATGGCTACACCTTC	CSGAQNNYGYTF
NA	TRBV24-1	NA	TRBJ2-2	TGTGCCACCAGTCCAGGATGGGAGCTGTTTTTT	CATSPGWELFF
NA	TRBV3-1/TRBV3-2	once	TRBJ1-6	TGTGCCAGCAGCCCATTCGGGGTCCGAACTTCACCCCTCCACTTT	CASSPFGVRTSPLHF
NA	TRBV6-6	NA	TRBJ2-5	TGTGCCAGCAGACAACCAGTAGGGGTCGAGACCCAGTACTTC	CASRQPVGVETQYF
TRBD1	TRBV13	NA	TRBJ1-6	TGTGCCAGCAGCCTCGGACAGGGGGTCGGTTCACCCCTCCACTTT	CASSLGQGVGSPLHF
NA	TRBV7-6	medium-sized	TRBJ2-5	TGTGCCAGCAGCTATCCAAGAGAGGCCCAGTACTTC	CASSYPREAQYF
TRBD1	TRBV2	NA	TRBJ1-5	TGTGCCAGCAGGAGTAGGGGGACAGACAATCAGCCCCAGCATTTT	CASRSRGTDNQPQHF
TRBD1	TRBV20-1	NA	TRBJ1-6	TGCAGTGCTAGTCCCCGGGGGACAGGGGTTTCACCCCTCCACTTT	CSASPRGTGVSPLHF
NA	TRBV7-6	NA	TRBJ2-5	TGTGCCAGCAGCTTAGCTAATGGCGGGGAAGAGACCCAGTACTTC	CASSLANGGEETQYF
NA	TRBV2	NA	TRBJ2-4	TGTGCCAGCAGTGATTCCCAGGGGGCCAAAAACATTCAGTACTTC	CASSDSQGAKNIQYF
NA	TRBV5-4	NA	TRBJ1-5	TGTGCCAGCAGCTTGGGGGGACACCTTAGCTATCAGCCCCAGCATTTT	CASSLGGHLSYQPQHF
NA	TRBV5-1	NA	TRBJ2-5	TGCGCCAGCAGCCCATGGAGGACGTGGGAGACCCAGTACTTC	CASSPWRTWETQYF